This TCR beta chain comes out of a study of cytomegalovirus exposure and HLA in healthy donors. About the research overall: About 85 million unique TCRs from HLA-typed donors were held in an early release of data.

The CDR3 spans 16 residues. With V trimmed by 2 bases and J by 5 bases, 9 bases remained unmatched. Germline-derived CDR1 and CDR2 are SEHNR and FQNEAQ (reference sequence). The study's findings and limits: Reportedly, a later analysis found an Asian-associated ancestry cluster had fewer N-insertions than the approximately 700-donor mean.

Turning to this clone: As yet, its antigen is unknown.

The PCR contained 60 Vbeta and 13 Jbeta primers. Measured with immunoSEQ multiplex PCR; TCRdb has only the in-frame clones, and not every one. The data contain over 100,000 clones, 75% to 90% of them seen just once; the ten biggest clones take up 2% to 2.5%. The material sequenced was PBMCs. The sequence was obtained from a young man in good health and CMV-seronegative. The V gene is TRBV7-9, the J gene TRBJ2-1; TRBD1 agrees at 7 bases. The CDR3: CASSLQGDSSNNEQFF. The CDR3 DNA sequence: TGTGCCAGCAGCTTACAGGGGGACAGTTCGAACAATGAGCAGTTCTTC.